This T cell receptor (beta chain) was identified during a study of shared clonotypes between healthy human individuals. Method: immunoSEQ multiplex PCR; TCRdb's copy keeps in-frame clones and lacks some. The profile shows some 2.1 million clones, about 95% of them singletons. Trimming shortened V by 5 bases and J by 0 bases, and 13 bases separated the two germline ends. CDR1 and CDR2 (germline): PRHDT, FYEKMQ (reference sequence). This CDR3 has 16 amino acids. Naivety among CD8 cells was defined by CD45RO negativity and positive CCR7 selection, thereby excluding terminally differentiated effector memory CD45RA+ cells. The study drew its donors from healthy HIV-negative adults without recent acute infections or vaccinations.

The chain couples TRBV13 to TRBJ2-2, with D perhaps TRBD1 (6 bases). The origin of this receptor is a young man in good health. Sample: naive CD8+ T cells sorted from blood. Written as DNA, the CDR3 is TGTGCCAGCAGCCCAATCCGGACAGCGAACACCGGGGAGCTGTTTTTT. It encodes CASSPIRTANTGELFF.